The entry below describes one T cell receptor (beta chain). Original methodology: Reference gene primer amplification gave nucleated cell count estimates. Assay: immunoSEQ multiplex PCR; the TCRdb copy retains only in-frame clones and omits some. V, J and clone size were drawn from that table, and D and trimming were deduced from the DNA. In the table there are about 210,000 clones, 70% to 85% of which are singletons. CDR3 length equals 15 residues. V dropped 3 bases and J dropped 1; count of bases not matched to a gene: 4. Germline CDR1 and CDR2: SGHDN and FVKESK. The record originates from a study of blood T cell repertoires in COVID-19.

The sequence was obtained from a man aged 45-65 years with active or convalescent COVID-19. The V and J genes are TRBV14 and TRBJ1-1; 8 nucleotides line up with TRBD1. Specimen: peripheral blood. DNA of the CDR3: TGTGCCAGCAGCCAGCTAGGACAGGGGAACACTGAAGCTTTCTTT. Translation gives CASSQLGQGNTEAFF. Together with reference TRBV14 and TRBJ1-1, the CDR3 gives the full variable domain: EAGVTQFPSHSVIEKGQTVTLRCDPISGHDNLYWYRRVMGKEIKFLLHFVKESKQDESGMPNNRFLAERTGGTYSTLKVQPAELEDSGVYFCASSQLGQGNTEAFFGQGTRLTVV.